A selection of T cell receptor beta chains follows, all from one sample in a study of cytomegalovirus exposure and HLA in healthy donors. Produced via immunoSEQ multiplex PCR; TCRdb's table is partial and in-frame only. The table has fewer than 400,000 clones, 70% to 90% seen once. Material: PBMCs. Receptors originate from a young man in good health and CMV-seronegative. Each CDR3 is given with its conserved first and last residue. D genes are given only for firm matches. A clone size is listed for some rows: how often the clone was seen (once, few, many), or a class if it is expanded.

clone size | J gene | V gene | D gene | CDR3 length | CDR3 DNA | CDR3 protein
. | TRBJ1-1 | TRBV11-2 | . | 14 | TGTGCCAGCAGCTTAGTACGGGGGAAGGGAATAGCTTTCTTT | CASSLVRGKGIAFF
. | TRBJ2-2 | TRBV9 | TRBD2 | 15 | TGTGCCAGCAAGACTAGCGGGGGGTCCACCGGGGAGCTGTTTTTT | CASKTSGGSTGELFF
. | TRBJ1-1 | TRBV27 | . | 16 | TGTGCCAGCAGTCTCTCCGGGGGTTCGATGAACACTGAAGCTTTCTTT | CASSLSGGSMNTEAFF
. | TRBJ1-2 | TRBV7-2 | . | 14 | TGTGCCAGCAGCGCTTACAGGGAGAACTATGGCTACACCTTC | CASSAYRENYGYTF
. | TRBJ2-7 | TRBV6-1 | TRBD2 | 14 | TGTGCCAGCAGTGAAGGACCGGGGGGCTACGAGCAGTACTTC | CASSEGPGGYEQYF
. | TRBJ2-5 | TRBV6-6 | TRBD2 | 13 | TGTGCCAGCAGTTACCGGGGGGGGGAGACCCAGTACTTC | CASSYRGGETQYF
. | TRBJ1-1 | TRBV18 | . | 13 | TGTGCCAGCTCCCAGGGGTTCAACACTGAAGCTTTCTTT | CASSQGFNTEAFF
. | TRBJ2-5 | TRBV18 | . | 13 | TGTGCCAGCTCACCACCAACGGGAGAGACCCAGTACTTC | CASSPPTGETQYF
. | TRBJ1-1 | TRBV5-5 | . | 14 | TGTGCCAGCAGCCCCACAGCCCTGAACACTGAAGCTTTCTTT | CASSPTALNTEAFF
once | TRBJ1-5 | TRBV7-9 | . | 14 | TGTGCCAGCAGCTCAGACAGCGTAAATCAGCCCCAGCATTTT | CASSSDSVNQPQHF
. | TRBJ2-7 | TRBV4-3 | TRBD1 | 13 | TGCGCCAGCAGCCAAACAATTACAGGGGAAGGGGTCTTC | CASSQTITGEGVF
. | TRBJ1-5 | TRBV11-2 | . | 16 | TGTGCCAGCAGCTTAGAAGGCCGGAGTAGCAATCAGCCCCAGCATTTT | CASSLEGRSSNQPQHF
once | TRBJ2-1 | TRBV4-1 | TRBD2 | 15 | TGCGCCAGCAGCCAACTGGGACTAGCCGCCAATGAGCAGTTCTTC | CASSQLGLAANEQFF
. | TRBJ2-7 | TRBV5-8 | . | 14 | TGTGCCAGCAGCTTGGCCCCGTTTTCCTACGAGCAGTACTTC | CASSLAPFSYEQYF
. | TRBJ2-1 | TRBV4-1 | TRBD1 | 19 | TGCGCCAGCAGCCAGCGTAATCGGCAGGGGGATATCTCCTACAATGAGCAGTTCTTC | CASSQRNRQGDISYNEQFF